This TCR beta chain was recovered during a study of T cell repertoires in cytomegalovirus infection. On the study more broadly: Matching HLA type, along with CMV infection, was indicated by public TCR beta signatures. Study observations and caveats: Cumulative frequency (of public TCR beta family members) identified carriers of CMV plus the relevant HLA. The ex vivo response was dominated by HLA-C-restricted CMV-specific TCR beta clonotypes.

TCRdb itself ran the reads through MiXCR, one entry per CDR3 protein. The sample lists approximately 770,000 distinct CDR3 sequences, approximately 32% occurring once. This clonotype has just a few counts. Its antigen is currently unknown. This material consisted of cultured CD8+ T cells from PBMCs, taken from culture after CMV antigen stimulation. The origin of this receptor is a human donor in good health (CMV status not recorded). Some clones in this sample may be carry-over from other donors' samples.

The CDR3 DNA reads as TGTGCCAGCAGTTACTCTGACAGGGAGGAAATTGAGCAGTTCTTC. Translated: CASSYSDREEIEQFF. This chain connects TRBV6-2 or TRBV6-3 to TRBJ2-1; possible D gene TRBD1, 7 bases. Germline CDR1 MNHEY, CDR2 SVGEGT. The V end lost 0 bases, the J end lost 9 bases, and 15 bases lay between the germline ends. CDR3 length: 15 amino acids.